This T cell receptor beta chain was identified in a study of T cells in Graves' hyperthyroidism and ophthalmopathy. Points from the study as a whole: Separating ophthalmopathy from stable hyperthyroidism was achieved by a 13 V-J model. With a median lead of around 6.7 months before onset, the model predicted ophthalmopathy. Most thyroid clonotypes with frequency above 0.001 were detected in blood.

Out of roughly 10 ml of fresh peripheral blood came the PBMCs. V lost 6 bases to trimming and J lost 0 bases; unmatched junction nucleotides: 3. The length of the CDR3 is 14 residues. Ten or more counts support this clonotype. Its antigen is not known. The TCR beta CDR3 regions underwent amplification using RNA transcripts as the source. The HTBI primer set served for first-round RT-PCR of the TCR CDR3. A single record per CDR3 protein comes from TCRdb applying MiXCR to the multiplex PCR reads. The table lists under 250,000 distinct CDR3 sequences, 15% to 20% of them singletons. Sequenced input: blood. The sequence was collected from a man aged 45-60 years with Graves' hyperthyroidism. The chain joins TRBV12-3 or TRBV12-4 to TRBJ1-1; 8 positions agree with TRBD1. CDR3 in DNA: TGTGCCAGCAGGGTGGGACAGGTGAACACTGAAGCTTTCTTT. Its translation: CASRVGQVNTEAFF.